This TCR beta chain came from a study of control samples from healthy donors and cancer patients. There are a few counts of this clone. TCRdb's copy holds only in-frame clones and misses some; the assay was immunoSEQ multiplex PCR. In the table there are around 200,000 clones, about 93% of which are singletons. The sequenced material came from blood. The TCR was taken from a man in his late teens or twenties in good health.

The CDR3 sequence is CASSPTGLGGNQPQHF. The CDR3 bases are TGTGCCAGTAGTCCCACTGGATTGGGGGGGAATCAGCCCCAGCATTTT. The chain couples TRBV19 to TRBJ1-5; D is possibly TRBD1 (5 bases). This CDR3 region has 16 residues. Germline loops: CDR1 LNHDA, CDR2 SQIVND (reference sequence). V was trimmed by 5 bases and J by 4 bases, leaving 18 bases between them. The full variable domain, completed using reference TRBV19 and TRBJ1-5, is DGGITQSPKYLFRKEGQNVTLSCEQNLNHDAMYWYRQDPGQGLRLIYYSQIVNDFQKGDIAEGYSVSREKKESFPLTVTSAQKNPTAFYLCASSPTGLGGNQPQHFGDGTRLSIL.